The source of this T cell receptor beta chain is a study of neurological immune-mediated disorders. Study-level information: Secondary progressive cases numbered 3 among the approximately 35 multiple sclerosis patients, while the other 31 were relapsing-remitting.

This clonotype has a single count. What it recognizes is unknown. This could be a read error, since a much larger clone is one nucleotide away. The V end lost 3 bases, the J end lost 1 base, and 21 bases lay between the germline ends. CDR1 ENHRY and CDR2 SYGVKD come from the germline V gene. This CDR3 has 18 residues. Each CDR3 protein gets one entry after TCRdb re-called the 5' RACE reads with MiXCR. Seen here are 65,000 to 90,000 distinct CDR3 sequences, approximately 5% observed once, and the top ten hold about 2.4%. General study points: When the repertoires were grouped phylogenetically, those of 18 of the 34 multiple sclerosis patients came together in a single cluster of related CDR3 sequences, which points to a possible repertoire-level signature. No CDR3 amino acid sequences were shared by expanded clones across subjects, suggesting private repertoires in all groups.

The sequence derives from a woman aged 30 to 39 with multiple sclerosis. This chain joins TRBV10-3 and TRBJ1-2, with D possibly TRBD1 on 5 matching bases. The sample taken for sequencing was PBMCs. CDR3 nucleotides: TGTGCCATCAGTGACTCCATCCCGGGGGGTCGGGGTAACTATGGCTACACCTTC. It translates to CAISDSIPGGRGNYGYTF.